The 8 T cell receptor beta chains in this list originate from one sample, sequenced in a study of CD8+CD57+ T cells in acquired aplastic anemia. CDR3 and TCR beta VDJ profiling relied on a genomic DNA template. TCRdb processed the reads anew with MiXCR; each CDR3 protein has one entry. The data hold approximately 200,000 distinct CDR3 sequences, with about three fifths observed a single time. Sequencing used sorted CD4+, CD8+, or CD8+CD57+ T cells (not recorded which) from PBMCs. Receptors were obtained from a human donor with severe aplastic anemia or a healthy control (not recorded which).

This rearrangement joins TRBV19 to TRBJ2-4; 8 bases align to TRBD1. CDR3 length equals 15 residues. CDR1 is LNHDA and CDR2 is SQIVND in the germline V gene (reference sequence). With V trimmed by 1 base and J by 6 bases, 5 bases remained unmatched. DNA for the CDR3: TGTGCCAGTAGTATAGTCTCCGGGACAGGAAACATTCAGTACTTC. It yields the protein CASSIVSGTGNIQYF.

This clonotype was counted ten times or more. The junction shows a germline mismatch at one end, possibly a read error. The V gene is TRBV7-7, the J gene TRBJ2-7; D remains ambiguous. The CDR3 sequence is 14 residues long. Germline V gene sequence: CDR1 SSHAT, CDR2 FNYEAQ (reference sequence). The CDR3 sequence: CASSPHSGTYEQYF. CDR3 DNA: TGTGCTAGCAGCCCCCACAGTGGGACCTACGAGCAGTACTTC. The variable domain in full, with the rest retrieved from reference TRBV7-7 and TRBJ2-7, is GAGVSQSPRYKVTKRGQDVTLRCDPISSHATLYWYQQALGQGPEFLTYFNYEAQPDKSGLPSDRFSAERPEGSISTLTIQRTEQRDSAMYRCASSPHSGTYEQYFGPGTRLTVT.

In this sample, this clonotype turned up once. CDR3 sequence: CASRPPGLADTGGQFF. Here the CDR3 DNA reads TGTGCCAGCAGACCCCCCGGGCTAGCGGACACCGGGGGGCAGTTCTTC. The chain couples TRBV12-3 or TRBV12-4 to TRBJ2-1, with 7 bases aligning to TRBD2. This CDR3 has 16 residues. V lost 6 bases, J lost 12 bases, and 20 bases stayed unmatched.

The CDR3 reads CASSWGPGLAGSGTDTQYF. CDR3 in DNA: TGTGCCAGCAGCTGGGGACCGGGACTAGCGGGGTCCGGCACAGATACGCAGTATTTT. The genes are TRBV7-2 and TRBJ2-3; 13 nucleotides line up with TRBD2. The trim removed 4 bases at V and 1 base at J, leaving 11 bases unmatched. CDR3 length: 19 residues. Germline V gives CDR1 SGHTA, CDR2 FQGNSA. Based on the CDR3 plus reference TRBV7-2 and TRBJ2-3, the full variable domain is GAGVSQSPSNKVTEKGKDVELRCDPISGHTALYWYRQSLGQGLEFLIYFQGNSAPDKSGLPSDRFSAERTGGSVSTLTIQRTQQEDSAVYLCASSWGPGLAGSGTDTQYFGPGTRLTVL.

The V call is TRBV5-1, the J call TRBJ2-2; D is unresolved. The germline V and J ends were trimmed by 4 bases and 2 bases, with 12 bases remaining between them. The CDR3 spans 15 residues. Germline values: CDR1 SGHRS, CDR2 YFSETQ. Written as DNA, the CDR3 is TGCGCCAGCAGCCTGATGGACCAAAACACCGGGGAGCTGTTTTTT. As protein: CASSLMDQNTGELFF. Together with reference TRBV5-1 and TRBJ2-2, the CDR3 gives the full variable domain: KAGVTQTPRYLIKTRGQQVTLSCSPISGHRSVSWYQQTPGQGLQFLFEYFSETQRNKGNFPGRFSGRQFSNSRSEMNVSTLELGDSALYLCASSLMDQNTGELFFGEGSRLTVL.

In this sample, this clonotype turned up many times. The gene calls are TRBV6-5 and TRBJ1-1; D gene unclear. The V gene's germline CDR1 is MNHEY and CDR2 SVGAGI. The length of the CDR3 is 18 residues. Deletions cut 0 bases from V and 0 bases from J, with 17 bases between. The CDR3 is CASSYSWVGTMMNTEAFF. The CDR3 nucleotides are TGTGCCAGCAGTTACTCGTGGGTGGGAACTATGATGAACACTGAAGCTTTCTTT.

This clonotype was counted a single time. This chain uses TRBV7-2 with TRBJ1-4; D is possibly TRBD1 (6 bases). The CDR3 sequence is 19 residues long. CDR1 is SGHTA and CDR2 is FQGNSA in the germline V gene. V was shortened by 5 bases and J by 8 bases, with 30 bases between the two germline ends. CDR3 DNA sequence: TGTGCCAGCAGCGACCCTCGGGACAATCACCGCCGGGGGAACGAAAAACTGTTTTTT. Translation gives CASSDPRDNHRRGNEKLFF.

The chain employs TRBV2 and TRBJ1-6; D unclear. This CDR3 spans 14 amino acids. Germline V gene data show CDR1 as SNHLY and CDR2 as FYNNEI. V was clipped by 5 bases and J by 7 bases, with 12 bases between them. The CDR3 loop reads CASSLTPSNSPLHF. The CDR3 nucleotides read TGTGCCAGCAGTTTAACCCCCAGCAATTCACCCCTCCACTTT.